A single sample is the source of the 20 T cell receptor beta chains below, sequenced in a study of memory CD4+ T cells and cytomegalovirus serostatus. The method was immunoSEQ multiplex PCR; TCRdb's version includes in-frame clones alone and lacks a portion of them. Of around 38,000 clones in the sample, about 79% were seen once. Single viable CD3+CD4+CD8-CD45RO+ cells were sorted as the memory CD4+ T cells. Input material: memory CD4+ T cells from blood. The receptors here all came from an adult in good health and CMV-seronegative.

J is TRBJ2-2 and V is TRBV2; 7 nucleotides agree with TRBD1. The CDR3 length is 13 residues. Germline lookup yields CDR1 SNHLY and CDR2 FYNNEI. Trimming took 6 bases from V and 4 from J; bases not matched to a gene: 2. This chain's CDR3 is CASSGQVTGELFF. The CDR3 DNA follows: TGTGCCAGCAGCGGACAGGTCACCGGGGAGCTGTTTTTT.

This clone was detected once. The chain is built from TRBV11-1 and TRBJ2-6; 7 nucleotides match TRBD1. With V trimmed by 1 base and J by 2 bases, 11 bases remained unmatched. This CDR3 spans 19 amino acids. The germline V gene encodes CDR1 SGHAT and CDR2 FQDESV (reference sequence). The CDR3 DNA reads as TGTGCCAGCAGCTTAGGAGGTAGACAGGGTGGTGCTGGGGCCAACGTCCTGACTTTC. Translating gives CASSLGGRQGGAGANVLTF. Based on the CDR3 plus reference TRBV11-1 and TRBJ2-6, the full variable domain is EAEVAQSPRYKITEKSQAVAFWCDPISGHATLYWYRQILGQGPELLVQFQDESVVDDSQLPKDRFSAERLKGVDSTLKIQPAELGDSAMYLCASSLGGRQGGAGANVLTFGAGSRLTVL.

The rearrangement links TRBV4-3 to TRBJ2-3; D call uncertain. Trimming pared 0 bases from V and 2 bases from J, leaving 6 bases between. The germline V gene encodes CDR1 LGHNA and CDR2 YSLEER. The CDR3 totals 14 residues. In DNA form, the CDR3 reads TGCGCCAGCAGCCAAGAGCGTGTCACAGATACGCAGTATTTT. Amino acid sequence: CASSQERVTDTQYF.

J is TRBJ1-1 and V is TRBV28; 7 bases align to TRBD1. The germline gives CDR1 MDHEN, CDR2 SYDVKM. This CDR3 has 14 residues. After removal of 7 bases from V and 1 base from J, the junction contained 6 bases not matched to a gene. The chain's CDR3 is CASINRGANTEAFF. In DNA, the CDR3 is TGTGCCAGCATAAACAGGGGAGCGAACACTGAAGCTTTCTTT. The full variable domain, in which reference TRBV28 and TRBJ1-1 provide the parts outside the CDR3, is DVKVTQSSRYLVKRTGEKVFLECVQDMDHENMFWYRQDPGLGLRLIYFSYDVKMKEKGDIPEGYSVSREKKERFSLILESASTNQTSMYLCASINRGANTEAFFGQGTRLTVV.

This chain joins TRBV5-1 and TRBJ2-2; 10 bases match TRBD2. The germline gives CDR1 SGHRS, CDR2 YFSETQ. The CDR3 extends over 20 amino acids. V shed 0 bases, J shed 2 bases, and the junction held 13 bases outside the gene matches. The CDR3 sequence is CASSLGALAGVVGNTGELFF. The CDR3 DNA reads as TGCGCCAGCAGCTTGGGGGCCCTAGCGGGAGTCGTAGGTAACACCGGGGAGCTGTTTTTT.

The chain is built from TRBV5-1 and TRBJ2-1, with D possibly matching TRBD2 (6 bases). The CDR3 loop spans 15 amino acids. Trimming removed 4 bases from V and 4 bases from J, with 15 bases in between. CDR1 and CDR2 from the germline V gene are SGHRS and YFSETQ. The CDR3 sequence is CASSLQAGLYNEQFF. CDR3 bases: TGCGCCAGCAGCCTCCAAGCGGGCTTGTACAATGAGCAGTTCTTC.

The chain links TRBV11-3 to TRBJ1-3; 7 bases match TRBD1. Trimming took 5 bases from V and 4 from J; bases not matched to a gene: 8. The CDR3 extends over 15 amino acids. The V gene's germline CDR1 is SGHNT and CDR2 YENEEA. In DNA form, the CDR3 reads TGTGCCAGCAGCAGATCACAGGGGCCCGGAAACACCATATATTTT. It is translated as CASSRSQGPGNTIYF.

The chain links TRBV28 to TRBJ2-5; no firm D call. Germline values: CDR1 MDHEN, CDR2 SYDVKM. V lost 2 bases to trimming and J lost 1 base, with 8 bases between them. This CDR3 comprises 14 residues. CDR3 nucleotides: TGTGCCAGCAGTTTAACGGCGGCCCAAGAGACCCAGTACTTC. It yields the protein CASSLTAAQETQYF.

This clone was found a few times. The rearrangement uses TRBV5-6 and TRBJ2-7; a possible D gene is TRBD1 (6 bases). Germline lookup yields CDR1 SGHDT and CDR2 YYEEEE. CDR3 size: 15 residues. Trimming removed 2 bases from V and 0 bases from J, with 12 bases in between. The CDR3 is CASSFLPTGSYEQYF. The CDR3 coding sequence is TGTGCCAGCAGCTTCCTACCGACAGGCTCCTACGAGCAGTACTTC.

This chain connects TRBV7-2 to TRBJ1-5; no reliable D call. The V end was cut by 1 base, the J end by 7 bases, with 11 bases between. The germline gives CDR1 SGHTA, CDR2 FQGNSA. The CDR3 is made up of 14 amino acids. The CDR3 spells CASSLGGDGQPQHF. The CDR3, as DNA: TGTGCCAGCAGCTTAGGTGGGGATGGGCAGCCCCAGCATTTT.

The chain joins TRBV5-1 to TRBJ2-5; D is perhaps TRBD2 (5 bases). CDR3 length: 15 amino acids. Germline V gene lookup returns CDR1 SGHRS and CDR2 YFSETQ. V was cut by 2 bases and J by 5 bases, with 16 bases left in between. The CDR3 region has the DNA TGCGCCAGCAGCTTTTCGGGCCCCGGGGTGGAGACCCAGTACTTC. Protein sequence: CASSFSGPGVETQYF.

V and J are TRBV5-6 and TRBJ1-2, with D perhaps TRBD1 (6 bases). There are 15 residues in the CDR3. The germline V gene has CDR1 SGHDT and CDR2 YYEEEE. V was trimmed by 3 bases and J by 4 bases, leaving 16 bases between them. The CDR3 region has the DNA TGTGCCAGCAGCTCCTATAACAGGGTGCCCTATGGCTACACCTTC. Its translation is CASSSYNRVPYGYTF.

J is TRBJ2-1 and V is TRBV7-2, with D unclear. The V gene lost 5 bases and the J gene lost 5 bases, with 4 bases spanning the gap. CDR3 size: 11 residues. Germline CDR1 reads SGHTA; CDR2 reads FQGNSA. This CDR3 is CASSKDNEQFF. For the CDR3, the DNA is TGTGCCAGCAGCAAAGACAATGAGCAGTTCTTC.

V usage is TRBV7-9 and J usage is TRBJ1-1; D gene uncertain. CDR3 length: 13 residues. From germline, CDR1 is SEHNR and CDR2 FQNEAQ (reference sequence). The V end lost 8 bases, the J end lost 6 bases, and 16 bases lay between the germline ends. CDR3 nucleotide sequence: TGTGCCAGCGCCCTAAGGAGTGACGCTGAAGCTTTCTTT. Amino acid sequence: CASALRSDAEAFF.

By share of the sample, this clone is medium-sized. V and J are TRBV7-2 and TRBJ2-1, with unresolved D. With 5 bases removed from V and 9 bases from J, the gap between germline ends came to 14 bases. The CDR3 covers 13 residues. The V gene's germline CDR1 is SGHTA and CDR2 FQGNSA. The CDR3 loop is CASSTWTEGEQFF. In DNA, the CDR3 is TGTGCCAGCAGCACGTGGACCGAAGGTGAGCAGTTCTTC.

J is TRBJ1-3 and V is TRBV5-1, with 8 positions matching TRBD1. Unmatched junction bases numbered 5, after V lost 3 bases and J lost 3 bases. Germline V gives CDR1 SGHRS, CDR2 YFSETQ. The CDR3 spans 15 residues. Here the CDR3 reads CASSSATGDGNTIYF. In DNA, the CDR3 is TGCGCCAGCAGCTCGGCGACAGGGGATGGAAACACCATATATTTT.

CDR3 sequence: CASSGGLASDTQYF. The CDR3 DNA reads TGCGCCAGCAGCGGGGGACTAGCCTCAGATACGCAGTATTTT. The J gene is TRBJ2-3, the V gene TRBV5-1, with 9 bases matching TRBD2. Germline V CDR1 and CDR2: SGHRS, YFSETQ. The CDR3 totals 14 residues. The ends lost 4 bases at V and 4 bases at J; junction bases unmatched: 4.

The chain couples TRBV5-8 to TRBJ2-1, with D perhaps given as TRBD1 or TRBD2 (5 bases each). From germline, CDR1 is SGHTS and CDR2 YDEGEE. V was cut by 1 base and J by 7 bases, with 15 bases left in between. The CDR3 extends over 15 amino acids. The CDR3: CASSLTQRPGNEQFF. The CDR3 nucleotides are TGTGCCAGCAGCTTGACCCAGCGGCCAGGGAATGAGCAGTTCTTC.

The chain uses TRBV27 and TRBJ1-2; 9 bases are a match to TRBD1. The CDR3 sequence is 15 residues long. Trimming at V came to 4 bases and at J to 5 bases, leaving 8 bases not matched to a gene. The V gene's germline CDR1 is MNHEY and CDR2 SMNVEV (reference sequence). In DNA, the CDR3 is TGTGCCAGCAGTTCGGGGGGGACAGGGAGTTATGGCTACACCTTC. It translates to CASSSGGTGSYGYTF.

The chain carries TRBV7-9 and TRBJ2-7; 9 positions agree with TRBD1. Germline V lookup: CDR1 SEHNR, CDR2 FQNEAQ (reference sequence). V dropped 5 bases and J dropped 5; count of bases not matched to a gene: 16. The CDR3 contains 17 residues. The CDR3 region has the DNA TGTGCCAGCAGCGCTACGTCGTTGGGACAGGGTTCGCACGAGCAGTACTTC. Translated: CASSATSLGQGSHEQYF.